This entry concerns a single T cell receptor beta chain. This sample is drawn from a study of blood T cell repertoires in COVID-19. V lost 4 bases and J 4 bases, leaving 13 bases between the germline ends. Germline CDR1 is MNHEY and CDR2 is SMNVEV (reference sequence). The CDR3 has 14 residues. Living in 24 US areas, the participants were between about 18 and 100 years of age. This table comes from immunoSEQ multiplex PCR, and its TCRdb copy is limited to in-frame clones, with some not included. There are about 270,000 clones in the sample; over 75% occur only once, and over 2% lies in the top ten. The source is a woman younger than 30 who had recovered from COVID-19. The sequencing sample was made of PBMCs or T cells enriched from blood (not recorded which). The V gene is TRBV27, the J gene TRBJ1-2; maybe TRBD1 (6 bases). CDR3 loop: CASSSQIQGYGYTF. CDR3 DNA: TGTGCCAGCAGTTCACAGATACAGGGCTATGGCTACACCTTC.